Listed here are 18 T cell receptor beta chains from one sample, sequenced in a study of blood T cells in healthy people across ages. Primed by a sample-barcoded 5' primer and a J-beta primer mix, a second PCR proceeded for about 6 to 11 cycles. Via MiXCR, TCRdb re-called the 5' RACE reads, giving one row per CDR3 protein. The data contain about 670,000 distinct CDR3 sequences, approximately 52% of them singletons. Sequenced input: blood. Receptor source: a woman of 80 years or more in good health.

The chain links TRBV20-1 to TRBJ2-3; the match to TRBD2 covers 10 bases. The CDR3 is 12 residues long. Germline V gene lookup returns CDR1 DFQATT and CDR2 SNEGSKA (reference sequence). Trimming cost V 4 bases and J 10 bases; bases outside gene matches: 5. The CDR3 reads CSAITSGEAQYF. The CDR3 DNA follows: TGCAGTGCTATTACTAGCGGGGAGGCGCAGTATTTT.

In its sample, this clonotype was seen a few times. J is TRBJ2-1 and V is TRBV11-2; TRBD1 agrees at 8 bases. The ends lost 3 bases at V and 7 bases at J; junction bases unmatched: 11. The germline V gene encodes CDR1 SGHAT and CDR2 FQNNGV. There are 16 residues in the CDR3. CDR3 amino acids: CASSFLAQGAGNEQFF. The CDR3, as DNA: TGTGCCAGCAGCTTTCTCGCCCAGGGGGCTGGGAATGAGCAGTTCTTC.

V is TRBV20-1 and J is TRBJ2-4, with a weak D call TRBD2 (6 bases). The DNA matches TRBJ2-7 better at its end, which makes the J call doubtful. In germline, CDR1 is DFQATT, CDR2 SNEGSKA (reference sequence). This CDR3 is 15 amino acids long. CDR3 nucleotide sequence: TGCAGTGCTAGTTCGTCTAGCGCTATAACCTACGAGCAGTACTTC. Its translation is CSASSSSAITYEQYF.

This clonotype was found many times. This chain uses TRBV28 with TRBJ2-1; 7 bases map to TRBD2. In germline, CDR1 is MDHEN, CDR2 SYDVKM. Germline trimming cut 8 bases from V and 4 bases from J; bases unmatched to any gene: 11. The CDR3 is made up of 15 amino acids. CDR3 sequence: CASLEREVGYNEQFF. The CDR3 coding sequence is TGTGCCAGCCTTGAACGGGAGGTAGGGTACAATGAGCAGTTCTTC.

In regard to this clonotype: A much larger clone lies one base from this, so it may be a read error. This rearrangement joins TRBV7-3 to TRBJ2-4; 7 positions agree with TRBD1. Germline CDR1 SGHTA, CDR2 FQGTGA. This CDR3 has 15 residues. V dropped 6 bases and J dropped 8; count of bases not matched to a gene: 13. As DNA, the CDR3 is TGTGCCAGCAGTCAAATGGGACAGCAGTCCGACATTCAGTACTTC. It specifies CASSQMGQQSDIQYF.

In regard to this clonotype: This may stem from a read error, because a much larger clone lies one nucleotide away. J is TRBJ2-7 and V is TRBV7-8; TRBD2 might be the D (6 bases). This CDR3 contains 14 residues. Trimming shortened V by 7 bases and J by 3 bases, and 16 bases separated the two germline ends. Germline V gene lookup returns CDR1 SGHVS and CDR2 FQNEAQ. CDR3 in amino acids: CASTPERVNYEQYF. CDR3 DNA sequence: TGTGCCAGCACCCCCGAGCGGGTCAACTACGAGCAGTACTTC. Filled out from reference TRBV7-8 and TRBJ2-7, the complete variable domain reads GAGVSQSPRYKVAKRGQDVALRCDPISGHVSLFWYQQALGQGPEFLTYFQNEAQLDKSGLPSDRFFAERPEGSVSTLKIQRTQQEDSAVYLCASTPERVNYEQYFGPGTRLTVT.

This chain connects TRBV12-3 or TRBV12-4 to TRBJ1-5; 8 bases map to TRBD1. There are 13 residues in the CDR3. V trimming: 5 bases; J trimming: 6 bases; junction bases outside the gene matches: 3. CDR3 residues: CASSKQGGQPQHF. The DNA for the CDR3 is TGTGCCAGCAGTAAACAGGGGGGTCAGCCCCAGCATTTT.

The V and J genes are TRBV28 and TRBJ2-1; D gene uncertain. From germline, CDR1 is MDHEN and CDR2 SYDVKM. The CDR3 is 12 residues long. V lost 6 bases and J lost 8, with 11 bases in between. As DNA, the CDR3 is TGTGCCAGCAGCCCTAGGAAGGATGAGCAGTTCTTC. It codes for CASSPRKDEQFF. The full variable domain, rest sourced from reference TRBV28 and TRBJ2-1, is DVKVTQSSRYLVKRTGEKVFLECVQDMDHENMFWYRQDPGLGLRLIYFSYDVKMKEKGDIPEGYSVSREKKERFSLILESASTNQTSMYLCASSPRKDEQFFGPGTRLTVL.

The chain uses TRBV24-1 and TRBJ2-3; no clear D. The length of the CDR3 is 12 residues. Germline assignment: CDR1 KGHDR and CDR2 SFDVKD. Trimming stripped 7 bases from V and 2 bases from J, with 6 bases between. The CDR3 region has the DNA TGTGCCACCAGCGGGTACACAGATACGCAGTATTTT. Translation: CATSGYTDTQYF.

This chain connects TRBV12-3 or TRBV12-4 to TRBJ1-1; D is uncertain. This CDR3 has 14 amino acids. V was pared by 9 bases and J by 2 bases, with 16 bases between. The CDR3 loop reads CASRWGEVNTEAFF. Here the CDR3 DNA reads TGTGCCAGTCGGTGGGGAGAAGTAAACACTGAAGCTTTCTTT.

The CDR3 bases are TGTGCCAGCACCACTAGGATAGAGACCCAGTACTTC. This translates into CASTTRIETQYF. The chain has TRBV28 and TRBJ2-5; the D gene is possibly TRBD2 (5 bases). Germline V CDR1 and CDR2: MDHEN, SYDVKM. This CDR3 has 12 residues. The V end was cut by 7 bases, the J end by 4 bases, with 10 bases between.

In its sample, this clonotype was seen once. The V and J genes are TRBV7-3 and TRBJ1-2; D is unresolved. The V gene's germline CDR1 is SGHTA and CDR2 FQGTGA. CDR3 length: 16 residues. Trimming removed 2 bases at V and 2 bases at J, with 15 bases between. The CDR3 loop reads CASSLGPSGRNYGYTF. DNA of the CDR3: TGTGCCAGCAGCTTAGGCCCCTCCGGACGGAACTATGGCTACACCTTC.

There are many counts of this clonotype. V is TRBV7-2 and J is TRBJ2-5, with D unclear. Germline V gives CDR1 SGHTA, CDR2 FQGNSA. Trimming removed 5 bases from V and 1 base from J, with 11 bases in between. This CDR3 is 14 amino acids long. The CDR3, as DNA: TGTGCCAGCAGCCTAAGGCCGCTCCAAGAGACCCAGTACTTC. This sequence encodes CASSLRPLQETQYF.

V is TRBV7-3 and J is TRBJ1-2, with D unclear. With 3 bases removed from V and 8 bases from J, the gap between germline ends came to 13 bases. Germline CDR1 SGHTA, CDR2 FQGTGA. CDR3 length: 13 amino acids. CDR3 residues: CASSLAPFEGYTF. In DNA form, the CDR3 reads TGTGCCAGCAGCTTGGCCCCCTTTGAGGGCTACACCTTC.

V gene TRBV12-3 or TRBV12-4 combines with J gene TRBJ2-1, with TRBD1 matching 8 bases. The V and J ends lost 4 bases and 8 bases, in that order; junction bases with no gene match: 7. This CDR3 spans 14 amino acids. The CDR3: CASSSVGQGDEQFF. The CDR3 DNA reads TGTGCCAGCAGTTCGGTAGGACAGGGCGATGAGCAGTTCTTC.

The chain recombines TRBV4-1 with TRBJ2-1; D unresolved. Between the trimmed V and J ends, which lost 10 bases and 7 bases, there was a span of 23 bases. Germline CDR1 and CDR2: MGHRA and YSYEKL. This CDR3 comprises 15 residues. CDR3 protein: CATNEAVGGPNEQFF. The CDR3 DNA reads as TGCGCCACCAATGAAGCCGTAGGTGGGCCGAATGAGCAGTTCTTC.

This clonotype was seen repeatedly, ten times or more. V usage is TRBV20-1 and J usage is TRBJ2-3; tentatively, D is TRBD2 (5 bases). The CDR3 is 15 amino acids. The germline V gene encodes CDR1 DFQATT and CDR2 SNEGSKA (reference sequence). Trimming took off 0 bases at V and 2 bases at J, with 12 bases between the two ends. CDR3 sequence reads: CSARDLANPTDTQYF. DNA of the CDR3: TGCAGTGCTAGAGATCTAGCAAATCCCACAGATACGCAGTATTTT.

This clonotype was recorded at least ten times. This chain connects TRBV7-2 to TRBJ2-3; weak D call: TRBD1 (5 bases). The CDR3 is 13 amino acids. V was pared by 7 bases and J by 2 bases, with 10 bases between. Germline assignment: CDR1 SGHTA and CDR2 FQGNSA. CDR3 sequence reads: CASMGLITDTQYF. Written as DNA, the CDR3 is TGTGCCAGCATGGGGCTCATCACAGATACGCAGTATTTT.